This T cell receptor (beta chain) derives from a study of cytomegalovirus exposure and HLA in healthy donors. Deletions cut 7 bases from V and 14 bases from J, with 14 bases between. Germline V CDR1 and CDR2: MGHRA, YSYEKL. The CDR3 has 11 residues. Use of 60 Vbeta and 13 Jbeta primers characterized the PCR. Libraries were prepared by immunoSEQ multiplex PCR; TCRdb keeps only in-frame clonotypes and omits some of them. The sample holds about 190,000 clones, roughly 80% seen once. This TCR derives from a man aged 45-60 years in good health and CMV-seronegative. Sequencing was performed on PBMCs. The rearrangement joins TRBV4-1 to TRBJ1-4; no clear D. The CDR3 loop is CASTGGDLLFF. Here the CDR3 DNA reads TGCGCCAGCACCGGCGGCGACTTGCTGTTTTTT.